Shown below are 2 T cell receptor beta chains from a single sample sequenced in a study of cytotoxic CD8 clonotypes in ibrutinib-treated CLL. The repertoire was sequenced with immunoSEQ multiplex PCR; TCRdb's copy has only in-frame clones and lacks some. The repertoire consists of some 130,000 clones, with 75% to 80% occurring once and the leading ten covering 4.5% to 6.5%. The sequencing here drew on PBMCs, taken after 24 months of ibrutinib treatment. The receptors stem from a human donor with chronic lymphocytic leukemia.

The chain has TRBV6-6 and TRBJ2-1; TRBD2 matches at 7 bases. Trimming at V came to 8 bases and at J to 5 bases, leaving 0 bases not matched to a gene. The CDR3 is made up of 11 amino acids. The germline V gene encodes CDR1 MNHNY and CDR2 SVGAGI (reference sequence). CDR3 sequence: CASLADNEQFF. CDR3 sequence (DNA): TGTGCCAGCCTAGCGGACAATGAGCAGTTCTTC.

The chain couples TRBV4-2 to TRBJ1-4; 9 bases line up with TRBD1. Germline-derived CDR1 and CDR2 are LGHNA and YNFKEQ. The CDR3 is 15 amino acids. V gave up 4 bases and J gave up 8 bases; unmatched junction bases: 8. CDR3 residues: CASSPGTGYQEKLFF. The CDR3 DNA reads as TGTGCCAGCAGCCCCGGGACAGGGTACCAAGAAAAACTGTTTTTT.